This TCR beta chain comes out of a study of CD8 T cells in Susac syndrome. This clonotype was seen only a few times. V was pared by 5 bases and J by 3 bases, with 14 bases between. This CDR3 has 14 residues. Germline values: CDR1 MGHRA, CDR2 YSYEKL. Random hexamers were used to reverse transcribe 0.5 to 1 ug of RNA. MiXCR, run by TCRdb on the immunoSEQ multiplex PCR reads, gives a single entry per CDR3 protein. The sample consists of 250,000 to 300,000 distinct CDR3 sequences, 89% of them appearing once. Sequencing was done on a sample of CD8+ T cells from PBMCs. This chain connects TRBV4-1 to TRBJ2-7; the D is unclear. The source of this sequence is a human donor with multiple sclerosis. CDR3 DNA: TGCGCCAGCAGCACTCAGGAGCGTGGCTACGAGCAGTACTTC. Translated, it gives CASSTQERGYEQYF.